The T cell receptor (beta chain) under discussion was sequenced for a study of blood T cells in healthy people across ages. In regard to this clonotype: Just one base apart from a much larger clone, this may be a read error.

CDR3 length: 14 residues. CDR1 is SGHTA, CDR2 FQGTGA, per germline. Trimming removed 0 bases from V and 6 bases from J, with 9 bases in between. Sample-barcoded 5' priming and a J-beta primer mix drove a second PCR of roughly 7 to 11 cycles. TCRdb reanalysed the 5' RACE reads using MiXCR and keeps one entry per CDR3 protein. Of 1.2 million to 1.5 million distinct CDR3 sequences detected, around two fifths appear once; the ten largest clones hold approximately 7.9%. This clonotype was obtained from a woman between 18 and 29 years old in good health. Sequenced: blood. The chain joins TRBV7-3 to TRBJ2-1, with a weak D call TRBD2 (5 bases). CDR3 bases: TGTGCCAGCAGCTTAACGGACGAGGGCAATGAGCAGTTCTTC. This gives the protein CASSLTDEGNEQFF.